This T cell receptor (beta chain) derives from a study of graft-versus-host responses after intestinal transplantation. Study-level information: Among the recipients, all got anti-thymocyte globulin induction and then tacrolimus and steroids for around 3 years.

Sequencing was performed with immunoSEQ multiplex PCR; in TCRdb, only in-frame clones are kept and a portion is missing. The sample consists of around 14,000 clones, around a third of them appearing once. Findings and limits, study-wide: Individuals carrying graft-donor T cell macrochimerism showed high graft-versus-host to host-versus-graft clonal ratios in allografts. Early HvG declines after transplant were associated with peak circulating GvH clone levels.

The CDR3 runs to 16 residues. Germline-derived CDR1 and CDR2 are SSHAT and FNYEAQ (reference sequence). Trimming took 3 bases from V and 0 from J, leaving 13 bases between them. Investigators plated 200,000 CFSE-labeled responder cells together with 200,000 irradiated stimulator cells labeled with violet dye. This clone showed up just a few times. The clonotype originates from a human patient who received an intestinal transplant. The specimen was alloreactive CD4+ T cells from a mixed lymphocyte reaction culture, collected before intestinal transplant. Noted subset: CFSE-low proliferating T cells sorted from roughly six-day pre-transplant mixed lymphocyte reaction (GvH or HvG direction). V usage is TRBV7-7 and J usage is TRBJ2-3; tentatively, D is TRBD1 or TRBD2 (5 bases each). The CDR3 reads CASSFSPGPSTDTQYF. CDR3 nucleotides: TGTGCCAGCAGCTTCAGCCCGGGACCTAGCACAGATACGCAGTATTTT.